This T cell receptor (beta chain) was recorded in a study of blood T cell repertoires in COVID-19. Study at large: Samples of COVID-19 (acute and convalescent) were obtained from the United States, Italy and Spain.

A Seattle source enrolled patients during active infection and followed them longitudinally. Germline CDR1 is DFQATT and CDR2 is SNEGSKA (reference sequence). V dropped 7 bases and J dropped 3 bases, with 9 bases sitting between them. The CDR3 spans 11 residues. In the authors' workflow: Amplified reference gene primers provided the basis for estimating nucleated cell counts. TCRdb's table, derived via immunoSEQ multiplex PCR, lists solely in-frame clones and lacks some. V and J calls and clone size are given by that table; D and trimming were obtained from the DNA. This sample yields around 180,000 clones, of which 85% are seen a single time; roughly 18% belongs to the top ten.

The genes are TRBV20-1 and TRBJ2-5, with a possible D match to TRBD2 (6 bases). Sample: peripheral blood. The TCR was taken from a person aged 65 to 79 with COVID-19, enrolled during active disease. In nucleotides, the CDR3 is TGCAGTGGACGGAGGGAAGAGACCCAGTACTTC. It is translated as CSGRREETQYF.